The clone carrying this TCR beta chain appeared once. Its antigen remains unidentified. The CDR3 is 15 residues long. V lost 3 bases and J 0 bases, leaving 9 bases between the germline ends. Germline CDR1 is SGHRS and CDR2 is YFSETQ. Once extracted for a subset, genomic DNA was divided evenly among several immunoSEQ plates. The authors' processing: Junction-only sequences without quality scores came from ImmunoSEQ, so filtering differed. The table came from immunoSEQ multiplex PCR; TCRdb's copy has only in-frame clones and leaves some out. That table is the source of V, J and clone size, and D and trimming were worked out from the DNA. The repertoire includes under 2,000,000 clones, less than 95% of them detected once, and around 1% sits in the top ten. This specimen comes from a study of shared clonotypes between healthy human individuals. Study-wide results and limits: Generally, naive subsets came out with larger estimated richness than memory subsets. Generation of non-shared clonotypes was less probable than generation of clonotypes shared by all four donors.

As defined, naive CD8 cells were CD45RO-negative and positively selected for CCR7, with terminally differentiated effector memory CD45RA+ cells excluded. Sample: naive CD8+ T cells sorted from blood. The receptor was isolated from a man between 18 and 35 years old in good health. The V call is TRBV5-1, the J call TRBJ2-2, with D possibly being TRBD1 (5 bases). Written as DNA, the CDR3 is TGCGCCAGCAGCTCAGGGATTTCGAACACCGGGGAGCTGTTTTTT. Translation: CASSSGISNTGELFF.